This TCR beta chain came from a study of cytomegalovirus exposure and HLA in healthy donors. With 60 Vbeta and 13 Jbeta primers, the PCR was carried out. Sequencing used immunoSEQ multiplex PCR; TCRdb keeps in-frame clones, though not all of them. The data contain approximately 150,000 clones, over 60% of them singletons. The trim removed 1 base at V and 3 bases at J, leaving 4 bases unmatched. CDR1 is LGHNA and CDR2 is YSLEER in the germline V gene. The CDR3 covers 15 residues. The receptor was derived from a woman in her twenties or thirties in good health and CMV-seronegative. Material: PBMCs. The chain has TRBV4-3 and TRBJ2-7; 9 nucleotides line up with TRBD1. CDR3 protein: CASSQGTGEYYEQYF. The CDR3 nucleotides are TGCGCCAGCAGCCAAGGGACAGGGGAATACTACGAGCAGTACTTC.